This T cell receptor (beta chain) emerged from a study of PD-1 blockade in classical Hodgkin lymphoma. A remark on this clone: Its antigen remains unidentified.

General study results and limits: Reasons behind the repertoire differences stay unclear, perhaps disease activity or earlier therapy. Diminished baseline TCR diversity has been reported in newly diagnosed patients relative to healthy donors.

Sample time point: newly diagnosed, previously untreated cHL patient sample. Magnetic negative selection was used to purify CD4+ T cells from thawed PBMCs. PBMCs representing newly diagnosed, untreated classical Hodgkin lymphoma functioned as the comparison. Profiled with immunoSEQ multiplex PCR; TCRdb holds only in-frame clones, not every one. This table has 22,000 or so clones, approximately 92% appearing once. The sequence derives from a human donor with classical Hodgkin lymphoma. The sample consisted of CD4+ T cells from blood.

CDR3 DNA: TGCAGCGTTGGGGGGGGCCGGGGTAGAGGAGAGACCCAGTACTTC. It codes for CSVGGGRGRGETQYF. This rearrangement joins TRBV29-1 to TRBJ2-5; a weak D match, TRBD2 (7 bases). The CDR3 contains 15 residues. Germline V gene lookup returns CDR1 SQVTM and CDR2 ANQGSEA. V dropped 4 bases and J dropped 4 bases, with 19 bases sitting between them.